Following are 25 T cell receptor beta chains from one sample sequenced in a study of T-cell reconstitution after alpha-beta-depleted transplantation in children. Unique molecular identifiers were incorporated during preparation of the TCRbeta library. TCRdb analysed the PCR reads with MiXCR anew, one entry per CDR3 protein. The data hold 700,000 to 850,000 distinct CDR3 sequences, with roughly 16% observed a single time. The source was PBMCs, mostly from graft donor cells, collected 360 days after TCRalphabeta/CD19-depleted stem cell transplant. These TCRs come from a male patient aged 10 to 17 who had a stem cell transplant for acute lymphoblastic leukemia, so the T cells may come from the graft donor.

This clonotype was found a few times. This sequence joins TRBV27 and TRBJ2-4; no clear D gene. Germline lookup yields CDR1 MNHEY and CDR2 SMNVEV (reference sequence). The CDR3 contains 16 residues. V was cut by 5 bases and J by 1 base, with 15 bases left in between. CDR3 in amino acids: CASSNDSWLAKNIQYF. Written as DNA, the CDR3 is TGTGCCAGCAGTAATGACTCCTGGCTGGCCAAAAACATTCAGTACTTC.

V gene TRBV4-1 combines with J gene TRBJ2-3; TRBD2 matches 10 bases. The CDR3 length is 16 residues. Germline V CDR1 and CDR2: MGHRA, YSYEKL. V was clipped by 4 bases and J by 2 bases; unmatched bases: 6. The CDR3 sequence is CASSLPSGGITDTQYF. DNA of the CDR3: TGCGCCAGCAGCCTACCTAGCGGGGGAATCACAGATACGCAGTATTTT.

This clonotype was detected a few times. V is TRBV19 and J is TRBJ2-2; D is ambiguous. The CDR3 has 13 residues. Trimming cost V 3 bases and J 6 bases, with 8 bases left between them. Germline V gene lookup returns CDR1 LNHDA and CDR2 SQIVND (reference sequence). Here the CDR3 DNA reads TGTGCCAGTAGTATGGTCCGCGCCGGGGAGCTGTTTTTT. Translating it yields CASSMVRAGELFF.

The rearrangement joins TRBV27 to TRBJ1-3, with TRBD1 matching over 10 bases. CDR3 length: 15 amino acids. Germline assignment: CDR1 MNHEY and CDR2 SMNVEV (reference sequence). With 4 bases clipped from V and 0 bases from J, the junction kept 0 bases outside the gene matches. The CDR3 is CASSWTGGSGNTIYF. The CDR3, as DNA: TGTGCCAGCAGTTGGACAGGGGGCTCTGGAAACACCATATATTTT.

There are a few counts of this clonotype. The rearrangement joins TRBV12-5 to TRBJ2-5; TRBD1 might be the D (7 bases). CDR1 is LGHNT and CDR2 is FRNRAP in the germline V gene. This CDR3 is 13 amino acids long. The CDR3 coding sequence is TGTGCCAGCATCAGGGGGGCCCAAGAGACCCAGTACTTC. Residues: CASIRGAQETQYF.

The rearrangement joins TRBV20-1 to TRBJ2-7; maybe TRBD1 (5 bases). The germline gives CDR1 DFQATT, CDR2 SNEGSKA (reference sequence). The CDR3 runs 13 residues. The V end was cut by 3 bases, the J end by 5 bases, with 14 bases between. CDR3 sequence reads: CSASPPTVDEQYF. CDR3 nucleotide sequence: TGCAGTGCTAGTCCCCCGACAGTCGACGAGCAGTACTTC.

The CDR3 sequence is CASSRDRFIEQYF. The CDR3 DNA reads as TGCGCCAGCAGCCGGGACAGGTTTATAGAGCAGTACTTC. The gene calls are TRBV5-1 and TRBJ2-7; 8 positions agree with TRBD1. The germline CDR1 and CDR2 sequences are SGHRS and YFSETQ. V lost 4 bases, J lost 7 bases, and 7 bases stayed unmatched. CDR3 length equals 13 residues.

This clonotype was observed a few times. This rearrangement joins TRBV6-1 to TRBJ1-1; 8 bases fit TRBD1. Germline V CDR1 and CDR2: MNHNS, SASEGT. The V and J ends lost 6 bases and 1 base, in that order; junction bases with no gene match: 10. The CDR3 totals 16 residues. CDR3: CASRVQGAIRNTEAFF. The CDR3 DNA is TGTGCCAGCAGGGTGCAGGGGGCGATTAGGAACACTGAAGCTTTCTTT.

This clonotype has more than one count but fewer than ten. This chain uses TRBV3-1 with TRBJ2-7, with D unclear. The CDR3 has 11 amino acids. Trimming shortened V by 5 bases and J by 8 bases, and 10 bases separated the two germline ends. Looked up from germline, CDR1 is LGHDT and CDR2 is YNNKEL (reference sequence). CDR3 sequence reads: CASSVTEQQYF. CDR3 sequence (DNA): TGTGCCAGCAGCGTTACAGAGCAGCAGTACTTC.

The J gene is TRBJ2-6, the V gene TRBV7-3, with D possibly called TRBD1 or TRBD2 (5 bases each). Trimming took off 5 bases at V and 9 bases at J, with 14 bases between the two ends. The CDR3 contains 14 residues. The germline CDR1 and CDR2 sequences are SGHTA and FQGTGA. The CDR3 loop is CASSPGGGYNVLTF. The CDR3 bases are TGTGCCAGCAGCCCTGGTGGGGGTTACAACGTCCTGACTTTC.

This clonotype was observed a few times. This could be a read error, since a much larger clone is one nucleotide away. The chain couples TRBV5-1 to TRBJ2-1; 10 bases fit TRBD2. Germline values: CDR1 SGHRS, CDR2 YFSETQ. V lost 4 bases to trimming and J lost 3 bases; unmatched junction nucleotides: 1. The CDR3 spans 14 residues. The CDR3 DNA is TGCGCCAGCAGCGCTAGCGGGAGCTACAATGAGCAGTTCTTC. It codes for CASSASGSYNEQFF.

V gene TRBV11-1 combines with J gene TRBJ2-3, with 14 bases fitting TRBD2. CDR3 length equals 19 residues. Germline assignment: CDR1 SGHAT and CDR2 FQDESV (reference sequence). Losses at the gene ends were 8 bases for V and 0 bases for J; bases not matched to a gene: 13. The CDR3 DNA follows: TGTGCCAGCTGGGGAAGAATTGGGACTAGCGGGAGTAGCACAGATACGCAGTATTTT. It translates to CASWGRIGTSGSSTDTQYF.

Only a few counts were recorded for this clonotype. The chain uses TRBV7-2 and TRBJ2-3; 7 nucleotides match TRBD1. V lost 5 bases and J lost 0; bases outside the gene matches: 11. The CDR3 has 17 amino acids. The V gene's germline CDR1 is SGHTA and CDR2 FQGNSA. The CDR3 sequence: CASSLTGQLSSTDTQYF. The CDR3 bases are TGTGCCAGCAGCCTGACGGGACAGCTCTCTAGCACAGATACGCAGTATTTT.

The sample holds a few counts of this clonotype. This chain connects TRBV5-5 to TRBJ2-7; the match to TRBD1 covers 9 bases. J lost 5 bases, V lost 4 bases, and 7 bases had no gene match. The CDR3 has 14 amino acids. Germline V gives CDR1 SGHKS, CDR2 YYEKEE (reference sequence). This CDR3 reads CASSQGDREHEQYF. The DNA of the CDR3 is TGTGCCAGCAGCCAGGGGGACAGGGAGCACGAGCAGTACTTC.

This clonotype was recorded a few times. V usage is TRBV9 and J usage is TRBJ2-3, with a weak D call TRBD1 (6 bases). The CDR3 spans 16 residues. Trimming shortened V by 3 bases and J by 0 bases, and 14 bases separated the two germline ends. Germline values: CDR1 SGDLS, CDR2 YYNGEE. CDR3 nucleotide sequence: TGTGCCAGCAGCGGCCCGCAGACAGGTAGCACAGATACGCAGTATTTT. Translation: CASSGPQTGSTDTQYF.

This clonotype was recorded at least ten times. This CDR3 reads CASSLGPPNTGELFF. DNA for the CDR3: TGTGCCAGCAGCTTGGGACCCCCGAACACCGGGGAGCTGTTTTTT. The chain uses TRBV5-5 and TRBJ2-2; D remains ambiguous. Trimming shortened V by 0 bases and J by 0 bases, and 6 bases separated the two germline ends. CDR1 and CDR2 (germline): SGHKS, YYEKEE (reference sequence). The CDR3 totals 15 residues.

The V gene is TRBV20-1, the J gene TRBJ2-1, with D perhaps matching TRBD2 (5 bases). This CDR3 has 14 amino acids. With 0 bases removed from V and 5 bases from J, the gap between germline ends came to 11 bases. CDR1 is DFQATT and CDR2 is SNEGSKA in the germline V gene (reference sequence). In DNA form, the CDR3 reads TGCAGTGCTAGAGATAGCGTGAGCCACAATGAGCAGTTCTTC. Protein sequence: CSARDSVSHNEQFF.

The CDR3 loop is CASSQVGRGETQYF. DNA of the CDR3: TGTGCCAGCAGCCAGGTCGGACGAGGGGAGACCCAGTACTTC. This rearrangement joins TRBV4-2 to TRBJ2-5, with a tentative D call TRBD2 (5 bases). Trimming took off 3 bases at V and 5 bases at J, with 13 bases between the two ends. The CDR3 length is 14 residues. Germline CDR1 and CDR2: LGHNA and YNFKEQ.

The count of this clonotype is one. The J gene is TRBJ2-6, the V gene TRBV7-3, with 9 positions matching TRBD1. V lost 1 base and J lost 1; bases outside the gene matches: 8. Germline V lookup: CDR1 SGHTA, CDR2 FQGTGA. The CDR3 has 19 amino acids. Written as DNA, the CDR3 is TGTGCCAGCAGCTTAATCGGGTACAGGGGGCTTTCTGGGGCCAACGTCCTGACTTTC. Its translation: CASSLIGYRGLSGANVLTF. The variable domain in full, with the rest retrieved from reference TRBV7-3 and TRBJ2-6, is GAGVSQTPSNKVTEKGKYVELRCDPISGHTALYWYRQSLGQGPEFLIYFQGTGAADDSGLPNDRFFAVRPEGSVSTLKIQRTERGDSAVYLCASSLIGYRGLSGANVLTFGAGSRLTVL.

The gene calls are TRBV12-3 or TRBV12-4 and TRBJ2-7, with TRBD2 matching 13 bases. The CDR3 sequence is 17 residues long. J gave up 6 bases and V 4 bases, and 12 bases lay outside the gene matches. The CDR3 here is CASSSVLTSGRRGEQYF. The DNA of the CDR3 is TGTGCCAGCAGTTCGGTCCTGACTAGCGGGAGGCGAGGCGAGCAGTACTTC.

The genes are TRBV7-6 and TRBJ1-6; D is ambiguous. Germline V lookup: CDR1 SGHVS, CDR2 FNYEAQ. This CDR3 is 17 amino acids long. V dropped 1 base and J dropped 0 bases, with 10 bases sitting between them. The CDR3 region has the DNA TGTGCCAGCAGCTTAGTTCCGGGGAGCTCCTATAATTCACCCCTCCACTTT. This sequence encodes CASSLVPGSSYNSPLHF.

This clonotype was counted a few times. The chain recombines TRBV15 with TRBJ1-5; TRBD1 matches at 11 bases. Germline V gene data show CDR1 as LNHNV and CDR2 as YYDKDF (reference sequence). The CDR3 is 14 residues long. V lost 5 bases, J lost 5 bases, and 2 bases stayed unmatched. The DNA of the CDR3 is TGTGCCACCAGCCGGACAGGGGGCTATCAGCCCCAGCATTTT. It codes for CATSRTGGYQPQHF.

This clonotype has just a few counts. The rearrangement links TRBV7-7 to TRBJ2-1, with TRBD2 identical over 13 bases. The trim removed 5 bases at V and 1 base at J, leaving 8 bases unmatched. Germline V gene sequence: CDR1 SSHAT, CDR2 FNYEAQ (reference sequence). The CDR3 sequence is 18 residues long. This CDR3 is CASSVRLAGGSSYNEQFF. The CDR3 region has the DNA TGTGCCAGCAGCGTTAGACTAGCGGGAGGCTCATCCTACAATGAGCAGTTCTTC.

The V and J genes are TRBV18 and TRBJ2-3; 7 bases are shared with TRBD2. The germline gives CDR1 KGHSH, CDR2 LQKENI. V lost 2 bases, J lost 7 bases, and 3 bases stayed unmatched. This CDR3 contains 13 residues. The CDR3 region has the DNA TGTGCCAGCTCACCAGGGACTACATATACGCAGTATTTT. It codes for CASSPGTTYTQYF.

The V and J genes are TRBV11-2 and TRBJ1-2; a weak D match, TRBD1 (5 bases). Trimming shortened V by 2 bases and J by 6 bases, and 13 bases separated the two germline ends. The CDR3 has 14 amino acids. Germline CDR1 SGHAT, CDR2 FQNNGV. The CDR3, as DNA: TGTGCCAGCAGCTTATTGCGGGGCGGGGATGGCTACACCTTC. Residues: CASSLLRGGDGYTF.